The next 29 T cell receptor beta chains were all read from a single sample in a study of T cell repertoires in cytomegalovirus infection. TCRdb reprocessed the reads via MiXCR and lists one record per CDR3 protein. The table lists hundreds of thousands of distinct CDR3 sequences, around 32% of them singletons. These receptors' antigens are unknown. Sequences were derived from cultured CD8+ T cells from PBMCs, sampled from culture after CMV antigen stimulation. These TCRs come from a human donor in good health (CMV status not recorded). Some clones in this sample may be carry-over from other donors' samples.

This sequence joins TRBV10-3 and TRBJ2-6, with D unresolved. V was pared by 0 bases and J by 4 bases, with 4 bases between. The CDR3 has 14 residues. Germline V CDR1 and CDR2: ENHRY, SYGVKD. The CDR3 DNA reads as TGTGCCATCAGTGAGTCGCTGGGGGCCAACGTCCTGACTTTC. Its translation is CAISESLGANVLTF.

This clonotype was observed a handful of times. In nucleotides, the CDR3 is TGCGCCAGCAGGAAAAGCGGGGGGCGGAATGAGCAGTTCTTC. Encoded protein: CASRKSGGRNEQFF. The chain carries TRBV5-1 and TRBJ2-1, with 9 bases fitting TRBD2. CDR3 length: 14 residues. J lost 7 bases, V lost 5 bases, and 7 bases had no gene match. From germline, CDR1 is SGHRS and CDR2 YFSETQ.

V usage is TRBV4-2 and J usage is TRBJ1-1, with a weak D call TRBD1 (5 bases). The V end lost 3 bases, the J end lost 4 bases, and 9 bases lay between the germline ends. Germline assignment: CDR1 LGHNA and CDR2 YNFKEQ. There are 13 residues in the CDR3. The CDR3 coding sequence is TGTGCCAGCAGCCAGGGGGACGGCACTGAAGCTTTCTTT. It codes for CASSQGDGTEAFF.

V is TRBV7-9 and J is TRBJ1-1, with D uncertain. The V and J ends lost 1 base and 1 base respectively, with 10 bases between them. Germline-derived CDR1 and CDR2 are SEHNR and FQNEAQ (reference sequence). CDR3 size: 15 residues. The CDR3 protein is CASSLDPGPNTEAFF. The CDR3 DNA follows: TGTGCCAGCAGCTTAGATCCAGGCCCGAACACTGAAGCTTTCTTT.

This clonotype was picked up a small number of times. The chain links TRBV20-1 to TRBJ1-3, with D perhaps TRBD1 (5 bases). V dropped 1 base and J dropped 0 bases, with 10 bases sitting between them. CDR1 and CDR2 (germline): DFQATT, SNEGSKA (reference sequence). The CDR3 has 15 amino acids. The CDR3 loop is CSARGRGLSGNTIYF. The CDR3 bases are TGCAGTGCTAGAGGTCGGGGACTCTCTGGAAACACCATATATTTT.

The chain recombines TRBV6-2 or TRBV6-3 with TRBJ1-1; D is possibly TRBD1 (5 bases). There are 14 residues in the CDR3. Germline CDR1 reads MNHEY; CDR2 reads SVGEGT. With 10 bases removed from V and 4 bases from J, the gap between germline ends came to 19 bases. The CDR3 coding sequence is TGTGCCACTACCGGGACTCCTTTGATCACTGAAGCTTTCTTT. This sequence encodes CATTGTPLITEAFF.

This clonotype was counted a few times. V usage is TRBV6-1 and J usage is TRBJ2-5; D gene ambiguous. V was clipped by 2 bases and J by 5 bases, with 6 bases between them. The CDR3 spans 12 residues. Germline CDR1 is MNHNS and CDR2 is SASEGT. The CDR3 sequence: CASSEYPETQYF. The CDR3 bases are TGTGCCAGCAGTGAATACCCCGAGACCCAGTACTTC.

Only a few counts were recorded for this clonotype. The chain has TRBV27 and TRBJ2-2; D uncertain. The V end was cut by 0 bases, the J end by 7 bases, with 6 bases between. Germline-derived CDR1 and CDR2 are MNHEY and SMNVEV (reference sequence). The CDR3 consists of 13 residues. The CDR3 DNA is TGTGCCAGCAGTTTATCGTGGGGCGGGGAGCTGTTTTTT. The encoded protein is CASSLSWGGELFF.

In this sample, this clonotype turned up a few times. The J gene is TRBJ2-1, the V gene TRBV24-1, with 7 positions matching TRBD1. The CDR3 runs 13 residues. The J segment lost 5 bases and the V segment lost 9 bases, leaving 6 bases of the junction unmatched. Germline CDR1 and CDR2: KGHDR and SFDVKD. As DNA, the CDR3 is TGTGCCACCTCCGGGACAGCTCACAATGAGCAGTTCTTC. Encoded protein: CATSGTAHNEQFF.

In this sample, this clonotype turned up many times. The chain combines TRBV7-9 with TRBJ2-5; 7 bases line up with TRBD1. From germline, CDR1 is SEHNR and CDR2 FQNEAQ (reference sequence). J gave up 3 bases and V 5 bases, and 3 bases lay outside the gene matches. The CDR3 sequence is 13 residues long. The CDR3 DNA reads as TGTGCCAGCAGCGCCGACAGGGAAGAGACCCAGTACTTC. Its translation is CASSADREETQYF.

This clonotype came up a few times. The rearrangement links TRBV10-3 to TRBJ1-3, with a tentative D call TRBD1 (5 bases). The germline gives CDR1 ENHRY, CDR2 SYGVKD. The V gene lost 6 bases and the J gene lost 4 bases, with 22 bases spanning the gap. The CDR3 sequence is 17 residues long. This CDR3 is CAIRSTPEGQRGNTIYF. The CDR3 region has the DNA TGTGCCATCAGATCTACCCCAGAGGGGCAAAGAGGAAACACCATATATTTT.

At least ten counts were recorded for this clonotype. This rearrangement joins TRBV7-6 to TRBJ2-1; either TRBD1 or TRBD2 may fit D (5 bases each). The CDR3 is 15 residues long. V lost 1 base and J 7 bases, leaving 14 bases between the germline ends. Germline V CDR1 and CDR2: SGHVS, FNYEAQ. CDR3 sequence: CASSLGRSPGNEQFF. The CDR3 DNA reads TGTGCCAGCAGCTTAGGGAGGTCGCCAGGGAATGAGCAGTTCTTC.

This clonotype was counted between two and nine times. The CDR3 loop reads CASSFLPGGRDSNQPQHF. In DNA, the CDR3 is TGTGCCAGCAGTTTTCTCCCGGGGGGGCGGGATAGCAATCAGCCCCAGCATTTT. V gene TRBV27 combines with J gene TRBJ1-5; D may be TRBD1 (6 bases). The CDR3 runs 18 residues. V lost 3 bases and J 0 bases, leaving 18 bases between the germline ends. The germline V gene has CDR1 MNHEY and CDR2 SMNVEV (reference sequence).

For the CDR3, the DNA is TGTGCCAGCAGCTTATATGCGGGGGGGCCTGGAAATGAGCAGTTCTTC. Residues: CASSLYAGGPGNEQFF. The J gene is TRBJ2-1, the V gene TRBV7-2, with 9 positions matching TRBD2. The junction had 9 bases not matched to a gene; V was cut back by 2 bases and J by 7 bases. The CDR3 totals 16 residues. Germline V CDR1 and CDR2: SGHTA, FQGNSA.

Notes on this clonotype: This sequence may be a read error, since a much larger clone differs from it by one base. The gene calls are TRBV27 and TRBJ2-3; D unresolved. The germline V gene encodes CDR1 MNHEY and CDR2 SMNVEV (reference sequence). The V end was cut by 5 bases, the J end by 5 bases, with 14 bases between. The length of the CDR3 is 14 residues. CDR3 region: CASSPNPRVDTQYF. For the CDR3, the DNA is TGTGCCAGCAGTCCCAACCCTAGGGTAGATACGCAGTATTTT.

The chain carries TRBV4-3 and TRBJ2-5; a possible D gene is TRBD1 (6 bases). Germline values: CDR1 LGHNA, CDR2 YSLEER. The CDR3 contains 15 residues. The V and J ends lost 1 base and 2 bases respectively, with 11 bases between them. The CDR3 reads CASSQVPGQQETQYF. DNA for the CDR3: TGCGCCAGCAGCCAAGTTCCGGGACAACAAGAGACCCAGTACTTC.

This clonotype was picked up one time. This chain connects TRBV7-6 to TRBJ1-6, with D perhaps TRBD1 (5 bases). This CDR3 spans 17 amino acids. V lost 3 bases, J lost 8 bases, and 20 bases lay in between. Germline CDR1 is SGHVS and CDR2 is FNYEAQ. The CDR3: CASSFALGPKRDSPLHF. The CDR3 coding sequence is TGTGCCAGCAGCTTCGCCCTGGGACCTAAACGGGATTCACCCCTCCACTTT.

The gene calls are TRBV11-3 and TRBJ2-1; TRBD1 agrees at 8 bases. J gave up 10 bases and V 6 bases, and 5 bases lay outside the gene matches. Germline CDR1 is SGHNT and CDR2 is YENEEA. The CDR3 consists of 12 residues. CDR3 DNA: TGTGCCAGCAGTGCAGGGGGCAGGGAGCAGTTCTTC. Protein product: CASSAGGREQFF.

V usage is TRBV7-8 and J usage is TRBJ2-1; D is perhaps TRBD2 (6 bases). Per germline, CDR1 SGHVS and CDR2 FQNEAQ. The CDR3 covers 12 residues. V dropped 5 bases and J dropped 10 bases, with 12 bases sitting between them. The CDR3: CASSPGSTEQFF. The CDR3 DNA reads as TGTGCCAGCAGCCCCGGGAGCACAGAGCAGTTCTTC.

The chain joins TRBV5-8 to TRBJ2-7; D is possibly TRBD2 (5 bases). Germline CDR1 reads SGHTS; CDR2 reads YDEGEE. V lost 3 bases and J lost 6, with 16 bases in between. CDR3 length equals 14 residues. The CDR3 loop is CASSSPTETSEQYV. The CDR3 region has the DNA TGTGCCAGCAGCTCCCCGACCGAAACTAGCGAGCAGTACGTC.

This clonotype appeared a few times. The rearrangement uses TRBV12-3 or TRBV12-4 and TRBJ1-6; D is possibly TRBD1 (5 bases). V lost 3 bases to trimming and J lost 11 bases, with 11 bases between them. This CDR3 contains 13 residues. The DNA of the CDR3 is TGTGCCAGCAGTTTGGGACCCCGGACACCCCTCCACTTT. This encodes CASSLGPRTPLHF.

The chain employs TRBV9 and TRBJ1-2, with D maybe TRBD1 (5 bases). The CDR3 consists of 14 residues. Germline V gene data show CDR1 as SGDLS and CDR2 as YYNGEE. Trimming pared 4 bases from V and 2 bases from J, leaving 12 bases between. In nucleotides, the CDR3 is TGTGCCAGCAGCTACCAGGGACGGAACTATGGCTACACCTTC. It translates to CASSYQGRNYGYTF.

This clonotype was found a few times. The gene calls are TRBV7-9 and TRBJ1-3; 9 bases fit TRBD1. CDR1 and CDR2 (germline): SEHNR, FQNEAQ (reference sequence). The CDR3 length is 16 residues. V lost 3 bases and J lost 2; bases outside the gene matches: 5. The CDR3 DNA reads TGTGCCAGCAGCTTTTGGGACAGGGTTACTGGAAACACCATATATTTT. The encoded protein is CASSFWDRVTGNTIYF.

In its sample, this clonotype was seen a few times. The DNA for the CDR3 is TGTGCCAGCGGGGCCACCGATGGAAACACCATATATTTT. This sequence encodes CASGATDGNTIYF. This sequence joins TRBV12-3 or TRBV12-4 and TRBJ1-3; TRBD1 is a possible D gene (5 bases). This CDR3 comprises 13 residues. V lost 8 bases, J lost 3 bases, and 11 bases lay in between.

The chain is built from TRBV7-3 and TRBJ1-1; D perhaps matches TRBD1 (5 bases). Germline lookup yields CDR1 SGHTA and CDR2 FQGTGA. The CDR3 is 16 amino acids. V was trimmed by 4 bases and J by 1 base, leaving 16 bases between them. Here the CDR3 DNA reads TGTGCCAGCAGCTCCACCTCCGGGACGGAGAACACTGAAGCTTTCTTT. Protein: CASSSTSGTENTEAFF.

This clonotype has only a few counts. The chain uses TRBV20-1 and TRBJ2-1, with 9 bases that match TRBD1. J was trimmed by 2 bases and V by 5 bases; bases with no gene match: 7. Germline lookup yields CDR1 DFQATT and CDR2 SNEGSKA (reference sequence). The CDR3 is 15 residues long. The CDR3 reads CSAPSNRGPYNEQFF. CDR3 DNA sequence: TGCAGTGCTCCTTCCAACAGGGGGCCCTACAATGAGCAGTTCTTC.

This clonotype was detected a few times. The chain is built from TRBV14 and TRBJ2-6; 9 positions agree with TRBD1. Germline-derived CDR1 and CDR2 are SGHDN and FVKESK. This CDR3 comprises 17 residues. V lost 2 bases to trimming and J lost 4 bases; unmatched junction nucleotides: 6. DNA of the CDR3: TGTGCCAGCAGCCAAACAGGGGGCGAGGCCGGGGCCAACGTCCTGACTTTC. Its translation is CASSQTGGEAGANVLTF.

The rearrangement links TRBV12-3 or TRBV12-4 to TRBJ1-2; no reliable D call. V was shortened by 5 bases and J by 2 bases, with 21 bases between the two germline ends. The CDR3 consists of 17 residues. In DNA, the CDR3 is TGTGCCAGCAGTCCCGAGGGCTCTGCGACGGGGAACTATGGCTACACCTTC. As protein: CASSPEGSATGNYGYTF.

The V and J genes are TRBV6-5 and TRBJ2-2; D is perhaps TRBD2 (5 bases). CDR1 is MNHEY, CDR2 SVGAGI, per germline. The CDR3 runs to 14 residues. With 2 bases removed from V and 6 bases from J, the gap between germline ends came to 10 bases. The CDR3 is CASSYRGSAGELFF. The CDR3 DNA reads TGTGCCAGCAGTTACCGGGGTTCCGCCGGGGAGCTGTTTTTT.